This T cell receptor beta chain is from a study of shared clonotypes between healthy human individuals. This clone was counted a few times. Deep-level settings were used for running the assay. The genomic DNA of each subset was split evenly across several immunoSEQ plates. The protocol was immunoSEQ multiplex PCR, while the TCRdb copy is restricted to in-frame clones and leaves out a portion. The sample holds about 470,000 clones, roughly 77% seen once. This TCR was recovered from a woman in her 40s in good health. Some clones in this sample may be carry-over from other donors' samples. The sample taken for sequencing was PBMCs.

This CDR3 reads CASSGASGNAETQYF. The CDR3 nucleotides read TGTGCCAGCAGCGGGGCTAGCGGGAATGCAGAGACCCAGTACTTC. This chain uses TRBV5-4 with TRBJ2-5; TRBD2 agrees at 9 bases. V lost 4 bases, J lost 4 bases, and 8 bases stayed unmatched. The CDR3 is 15 amino acids. Germline CDR1 and CDR2: SGHNT and YYREEE (reference sequence).